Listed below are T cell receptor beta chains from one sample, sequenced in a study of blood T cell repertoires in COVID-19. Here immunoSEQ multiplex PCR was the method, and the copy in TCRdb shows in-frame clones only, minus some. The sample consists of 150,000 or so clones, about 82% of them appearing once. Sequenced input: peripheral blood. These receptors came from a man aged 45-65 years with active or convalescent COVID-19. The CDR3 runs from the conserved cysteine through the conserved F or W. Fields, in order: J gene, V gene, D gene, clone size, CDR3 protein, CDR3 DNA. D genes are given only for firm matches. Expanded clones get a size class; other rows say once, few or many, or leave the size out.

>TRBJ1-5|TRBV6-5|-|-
CASSRTVGQPQHF
TGTGCCAGCAGTCGGACAGTCGGTCAGCCCCAGCATTTT
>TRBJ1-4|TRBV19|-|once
CASSQREATNEKLFF
TGTGCCAGTAGTCAACGAGAGGCAACTAATGAAAAACTGTTTTTT
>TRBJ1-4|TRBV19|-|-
CASSIASGTNEKLFF
TGTGCCAGTAGTATAGCTTCGGGGACTAATGAAAAACTGTTTTTT
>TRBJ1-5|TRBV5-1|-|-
CASSLNLREAGQPQHF
TGCGCCAGCAGCTTGAATCTCAGGGAGGCCGGTCAGCCCCAGCATTTT
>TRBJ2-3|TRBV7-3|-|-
CASSLDYPKGTDTQYF
TGTGCCAGCAGCTTAGACTACCCGAAGGGCACAGATACGCAGTATTTT
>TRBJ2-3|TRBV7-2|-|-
CASSPSVNTDTQYF
TGTGCCAGCAGCCCTAGCGTGAACACAGATACGCAGTATTTT
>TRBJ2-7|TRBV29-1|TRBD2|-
CSALKLSGRAYEQYF
TGCAGCGCCTTGAAGCTTAGCGGGAGGGCTTACGAGCAGTACTTC
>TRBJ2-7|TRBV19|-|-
CASSTGYEQYF
TGTGCCAGTAGTACAGGATACGAGCAGTACTTC
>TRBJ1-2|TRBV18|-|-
CASSPPGFGYTF
TGTGCCAGCTCACCACCCGGGTTTGGCTACACCTTC
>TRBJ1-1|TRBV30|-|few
CAWSPGRGYTEAFF
TGTGCCTGGAGTCCAGGCAGGGGTTACACTGAAGCTTTCTTT
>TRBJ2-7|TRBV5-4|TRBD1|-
CASSLGGGQPTYEQYF
TGTGCCAGCAGCTTGGGAGGGGGACAGCCTACCTACGAGCAGTACTTC
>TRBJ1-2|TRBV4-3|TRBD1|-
CASSQERTGGVSYTF
TGCGCCAGCAGCCAAGAGCGGACAGGGGGCGTTAGCTACACCTTC
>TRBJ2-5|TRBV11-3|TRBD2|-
CASSLYGRGETQYF
TGTGCCAGCAGCTTATACGGGAGGGGAGAGACCCAGTACTTC
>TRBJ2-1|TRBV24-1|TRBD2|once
CATSDSPTSGGEYNEQFF
TGTGCCACCAGTGATTCACCGACTAGCGGGGGAGAATACAATGAGCAGTTCTTC
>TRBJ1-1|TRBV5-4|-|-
CASSLLQGTNTEAFF
TGTGCCAGCAGCTTGCTACAGGGTACGAACACTGAAGCTTTCTTT
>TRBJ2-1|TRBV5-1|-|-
CASSSPRLGDYNEQFF
TGCGCCAGCAGCTCGCCTCGACTAGGGGACTACAATGAGCAGTTCTTC
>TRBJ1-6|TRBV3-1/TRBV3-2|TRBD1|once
CASSHGQGDSPLHF
TGTGCCAGCAGCCACGGACAGGGGGATTCACCCCTCCACTTT
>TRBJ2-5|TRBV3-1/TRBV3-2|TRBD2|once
CASSPSGGISQETQYF
TGTGCCAGCAGCCCTAGCGGGGGGATCTCACAAGAGACCCAGTACTTC
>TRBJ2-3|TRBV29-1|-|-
CSVRGGFTDTQYF
TGCAGCGTTAGGGGGGGCTTCACAGATACGCAGTATTTT
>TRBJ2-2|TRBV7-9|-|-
CASSYNTGELFF
TGTGCCAGCAGTTATAACACCGGGGAGCTGTTTTTT
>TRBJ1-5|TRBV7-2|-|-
CASSFGFYSNQPQHF
TGTGCCAGCAGCTTCGGTTTCTATAGCAATCAGCCCCAGCATTTT
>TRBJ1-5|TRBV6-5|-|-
CASSRQGNQPQHF
TGTGCCAGCAGTCGACAGGGCAATCAGCCCCAGCATTTT
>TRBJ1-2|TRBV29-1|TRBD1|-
CSTFTGAYGYTF
TGCAGCACGTTCACAGGGGCCTATGGCTACACCTTC
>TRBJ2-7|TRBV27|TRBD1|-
CASSLLQGARPYEQYF
TGTGCCAGCAGTTTATTACAGGGGGCCCGGCCCTACGAGCAGTACTTC
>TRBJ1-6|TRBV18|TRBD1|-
CASSPIGQGASISPLHF
TGTGCCAGCTCACCAATCGGGCAGGGGGCGTCTATTTCACCCCTCCACTTT
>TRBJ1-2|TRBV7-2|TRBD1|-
CASSLSGGWYGYTF
TGTGCCAGCAGTTTGTCAGGGGGTTGGTATGGCTACACCTTC
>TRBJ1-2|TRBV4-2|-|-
CASSQEGDRAGVYGYTF
TGTGCCAGCAGCCAAGAGGGCGACAGAGCGGGGGTCTATGGCTACACCTTC
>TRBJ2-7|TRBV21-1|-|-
CASSKVPAPAGGLNLYEQYF
TGTGCCAGCAGCAAAGTTCCAGCCCCCGCGGGGGGACTGAACCTCTACGAGCAGTACTTC
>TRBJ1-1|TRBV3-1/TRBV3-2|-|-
CASSQQGGGTEAFF
TGTGCCAGCAGCCAACAAGGGGGGGGAACTGAAGCTTTCTTT
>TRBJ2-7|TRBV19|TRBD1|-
CASSISGQGEIYEQYF
TGTGCCAGTAGTATAAGCGGACAGGGTGAGATCTACGAGCAGTACTTC
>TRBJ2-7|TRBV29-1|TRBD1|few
CSVDPGQDSYEQYF
TGCAGCGTAGATCCGGGACAGGACTCCTACGAGCAGTACTTC
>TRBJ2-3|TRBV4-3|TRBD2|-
CASSQGGLAALGADTQYF
TGCGCCAGCAGCCAAGGGGGACTAGCGGCACTTGGGGCAGATACGCAGTATTTT
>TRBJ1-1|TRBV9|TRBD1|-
CASSASRGESAEAFF
TGTGCCAGCAGCGCCAGCAGGGGGGAGAGCGCTGAAGCTTTCTTT
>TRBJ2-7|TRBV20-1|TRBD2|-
CSASRASGSSEQYF
TGCAGTGCTAGTAGGGCTAGCGGGAGTAGCGAGCAGTACTTC
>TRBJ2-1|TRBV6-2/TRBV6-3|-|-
CASSYALTRGDEQFF
TGTGCCAGCAGTTACGCCCTAACCAGGGGCGATGAGCAGTTCTTC
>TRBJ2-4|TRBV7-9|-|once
CASSLGAAPVDIQYF
TGTGCCAGCAGCTTAGGAGCTGCTCCTGTGGACATTCAGTACTTC
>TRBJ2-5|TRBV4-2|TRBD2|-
CASSQVLAGGQETQYF
TGTGCCAGCAGCCAGGTACTAGCGGGGGGACAAGAGACCCAGTACTTC
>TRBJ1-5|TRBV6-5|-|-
CASKVAGLSNQPQHF
TGTGCCAGCAAGGTTGCGGGTTTGAGCAATCAGCCCCAGCATTTT
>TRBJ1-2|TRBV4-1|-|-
CASSQAGGYTF
TGCGCCAGCAGCCAAGCCGGTGGCTACACCTTC
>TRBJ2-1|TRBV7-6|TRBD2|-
CASSLIGGGNEQFF
TGTGCCAGCAGCTTAATCGGGGGGGGGAATGAGCAGTTCTTC
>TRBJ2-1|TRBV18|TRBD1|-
CASSQEQGDEQFF
TGTGCCAGCTCACAAGAACAGGGGGATGAGCAGTTCTTC
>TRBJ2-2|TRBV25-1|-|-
CASSDRTGGANTGELFF
TGTGCCAGCAGTGACCGGACGGGGGGCGCGAACACCGGGGAGCTGTTTTTT
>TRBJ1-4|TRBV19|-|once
CASRGSSLGGEKLFF
TGTGCCAGTAGAGGATCGAGCCTGGGAGGTGAAAAACTGTTTTTT
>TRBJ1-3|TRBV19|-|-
CASSPEGRTLLTSGNTIYF
TGTGCCAGTAGTCCTGAGGGCAGAACTCTTCTCACCTCTGGAAACACCATATATTTT
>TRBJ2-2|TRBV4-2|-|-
CASSQALGETHTGELFF
TGTGCCAGCAGCCAAGCTCTCGGGGAGACGCACACCGGGGAGCTGTTTTTT
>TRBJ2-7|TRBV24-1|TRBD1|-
CATSEPTGDKYF
TGTGCCACCAGTGAGCCTACAGGGGACAAGTACTTC
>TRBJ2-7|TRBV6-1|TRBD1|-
CASSDGQGYEQYF
TGTGCCAGCAGTGATGGACAGGGCTACGAGCAGTACTTC
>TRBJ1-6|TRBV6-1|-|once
CASSDLQVHLSPLHF
TGTGCCAGCAGTGATCTACAGGTCCATTTATCACCCCTCCACTTT
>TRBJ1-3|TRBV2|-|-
CASTGGLTGNTIYF
TGTGCCAGCACGGGGGGTCTTACTGGAAACACCATATATTTT
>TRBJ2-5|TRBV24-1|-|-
CATSDVAYETQYF
TGTGCCACCAGTGATGTAGCGTATGAGACCCAGTACTTC
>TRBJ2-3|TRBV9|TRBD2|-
CASSTSGGPTDTQYF
TGTGCCAGCAGCACTAGCGGGGGCCCGACAGATACGCAGTATTTT
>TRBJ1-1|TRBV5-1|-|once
CASSLAQTQNTEAFF
TGCGCCAGCAGCTTGGCCCAGACACAGAACACTGAAGCTTTCTTT
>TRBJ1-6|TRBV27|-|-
CASSRSVNSPLHF
TGTGCCAGCAGCCGCAGCGTGAATTCACCCCTCCACTTT
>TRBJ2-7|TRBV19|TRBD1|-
CASSPGQGFNEQYF
TGTGCCAGTTCGCCGGGACAGGGGTTCAACGAGCAGTACTTC
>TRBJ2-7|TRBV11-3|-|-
CASSPGTTYEQYF
TGTGCCAGCAGCCCCGGTACGACCTACGAGCAGTACTTC
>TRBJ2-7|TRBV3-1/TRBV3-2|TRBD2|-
CASSLGTSGVGEQYF
TGTGCCAGCAGCCTAGGGACTAGCGGGGTGGGAGAGCAGTACTTC
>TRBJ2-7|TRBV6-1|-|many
CASSELPDTSHSYEQYF
TGTGCCAGCAGTGAACTCCCGGACACTAGCCACTCCTACGAGCAGTACTTC
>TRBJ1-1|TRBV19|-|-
CASSMIAGNTEAFF
TGTGCCAGTAGTATGATTGCAGGGAACACTGAAGCTTTCTTT
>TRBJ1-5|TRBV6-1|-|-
CASSELGPGRNQPQHF
TGTGCCAGCAGTGAATTAGGGCCAGGGCGGAATCAGCCCCAGCATTTT